This T cell receptor (beta chain) was captured in a study of T cell repertoires in cytomegalovirus infection. Germline V gene lookup returns CDR1 SGHVS and CDR2 FNYEAQ. V shed 5 bases, J shed 2 bases, and the junction held 7 bases outside the gene matches. The CDR3 totals 15 residues. TCRdb analysed the reads with MiXCR anew, one entry per CDR3 protein. The table lists under 350,000 distinct CDR3 sequences, about 20% of them singletons. This clonotype was seen many times. Antigen specificity is unknown. The starting material was cultured PBMCs, obtained from culture after CMV antigen stimulation. The TCR was taken from a human donor in good health (CMV status not recorded). Some clones in this sample may be carry-over from other donors' samples. J is TRBJ2-5 and V is TRBV7-6; 8 positions agree with TRBD1. The CDR3 sequence is CASSNRDRRQETQYF. The CDR3, as DNA: TGTGCCAGCAGCAACCGGGACAGGAGACAAGAGACCCAGTACTTC.